This T cell receptor (beta chain) was sequenced during a study of technical replicates of blood from a few donors. Assay used: immunoSEQ multiplex PCR; TCRdb lists only in-frame clones, some missing. The sample lists over 70,000 clones, approximately 95% occurring once. The sequencing sample was made of T cells isolated from PBMCs. The origin of this receptor is a human donor in good health.

CDR3 amino acids: CASSLLSGHQETQYF. In DNA form, the CDR3 reads TGTGCCAGCAGTCTATTAAGTGGGCACCAAGAGACCCAGTACTTC. The chain uses TRBV7-2 and TRBJ2-5; D not resolved. The CDR3 consists of 15 residues. The V end was cut by 6 bases, the J end by 0 bases, with 14 bases between. The V gene's germline CDR1 is SGHTA and CDR2 FQGNSA.